This entry lists 18 T cell receptor beta chains sequenced from one sample in a study of blood T cell repertoires in COVID-19 (TCRdb year 2020). Libraries were prepared through the immunoSEQ multiplex PCR assay. In TCRdb, the immuneACCESS table is reduced to in-frame sequences with V and J assigned. These tables do not hold every clone; where another copy was compared, an unresolved V gene accounts for under half, and the others remain unexplained. In this sample the table shows around 430,000 clones, about 91% of which occur a single time. The ten largest make up approximately 12% of the sample. Input material: peripheral blood. The receptors were gathered from a woman aged 50 to 60 with COVID-19, enrolled during active disease.

This clone was found once. J is TRBJ2-3 and V is TRBV19; D might be TRBD2 (5 bases). Trimming pared 5 bases from V and 9 bases from J, leaving 15 bases between. Germline CDR1 and CDR2: LNHDA and SQIVND (reference sequence). This CDR3 region has 13 residues. The DNA of the CDR3 is TGTGCCAGTAGTCCGAGGGCCGCTGGAACGCAGTATTTT. Translation: CASSPRAAGTQYF. Full variable domain (outside the CDR3, taken from reference TRBV19 and TRBJ2-3): DGGITQSPKYLFRKEGQNVTLSCEQNLNHDAMYWYRQDPGQGLRLIYYSQIVNDFQKGDIAEGYSVSREKKESFPLTVTSAQKNPTAFYLCASSPRAAGTQYFGPGTRLTVL.

The V call is TRBV7-3, the J call TRBJ2-1; 13 bases are shared with TRBD2. Germline trimming cut 4 bases from V and 0 bases from J; bases unmatched to any gene: 6. The CDR3 is 18 residues long. CDR1 and CDR2 (germline): SGHTA, FQGTGA. CDR3 coding DNA: TGTGCCAGCAGCTCGGGACTAGCGGGGTGGAGCTCCTACAATGAGCAGTTCTTC. This encodes CASSSGLAGWSSYNEQFF.

The chain employs TRBV7-9 and TRBJ2-3; perhaps TRBD2 as D (5 bases). CDR1 and CDR2 from the germline V gene are SEHNR and FQNEAQ (reference sequence). The CDR3 covers 13 residues. The ends were cut back, 3 bases at V and 3 bases at J, with 7 bases in the middle. The CDR3 loop is CASSFGETDTQYF. The CDR3 nucleotides read TGTGCCAGCAGCTTCGGGGAAACAGATACGCAGTATTTT.

V usage is TRBV14 and J usage is TRBJ2-7; D uncertain. Deletions cut 1 base from V and 7 bases from J, with 5 bases between. This CDR3 spans 11 amino acids. CDR1 and CDR2 (germline): SGHDN, FVKESK. CDR3 sequence (DNA): TGTGCCAGCAGCCAAGGTAGAGAGCAGTACTTC. This sequence encodes CASSQGREQYF.

This clone showed up just a few times. This chain joins TRBV11-2 and TRBJ1-1; unclear D gene. The CDR3 has 11 amino acids. The germline V gene encodes CDR1 SGHAT and CDR2 FQNNGV. The V end lost 2 bases, the J end lost 11 bases, and 9 bases lay between the germline ends. Written as DNA, the CDR3 is TGTGCCAGCAGCTTAAAACTTTCGGCTTTCTTT. This codes for CASSLKLSAFF.

The chain joins TRBV10-3 to TRBJ2-1, with D hard to call. The V gene lost 5 bases and the J gene lost 7 bases, with 6 bases spanning the gap. CDR3 size: 11 residues. Looked up from germline, CDR1 is ENHRY and CDR2 is SYGVKD. CDR3 in amino acids: CAISRLNEQFF. CDR3 nucleotides: TGTGCCATCAGTCGTTTGAATGAGCAGTTCTTC.

The chain uses TRBV29-1 and TRBJ2-1, with D perhaps TRBD2 (5 bases). V dropped 4 bases and J dropped 9 bases, with 10 bases sitting between them. Germline V gene data show CDR1 as SQVTM and CDR2 as ANQGSEA. The CDR3 is 11 amino acids. CDR3 DNA sequence: TGCAGCGTTGTTCGGGGAAGTGAGCAGTTCTTC. It codes for CSVVRGSEQFF.

V usage is TRBV5-1 and J usage is TRBJ2-1; 10 positions match TRBD2. Germline V lookup: CDR1 SGHRS, CDR2 YFSETQ. This CDR3 is built from 15 residues. Unmatched junction bases numbered 5, after V lost 4 bases and J lost 4 bases. The CDR3 DNA follows: TGCGCCAGCAGCCGTACTAGCGGGGCTTACAATGAGCAGTTCTTC. This encodes CASSRTSGAYNEQFF.

The chain has TRBV2 and TRBJ1-5; D gene uncertain. This CDR3 region has 13 residues. Germline values: CDR1 SNHLY, CDR2 FYNNEI. With 7 bases removed from V and 9 bases from J, the gap between germline ends came to 16 bases. CDR3 sequence: CASMGEALSPQHF. The CDR3 nucleotides are TGTGCCAGCATGGGAGAGGCGTTATCGCCCCAGCATTTT.

The chain has TRBV5-4 and TRBJ1-3; a weak D match, TRBD1 (6 bases). There are 15 residues in the CDR3. Germline CDR1 is SGHNT and CDR2 is YYREEE (reference sequence). V lost 3 bases and J 0 bases, leaving 10 bases between the germline ends. The CDR3 protein is CASSSGQNSGNTIYF. In DNA, the CDR3 is TGTGCCAGCAGCTCGGGACAAAACTCTGGAAACACCATATATTTT.

The chain joins TRBV7-2 to TRBJ1-1; D is perhaps TRBD1 (6 bases). This CDR3 spans 16 amino acids. The V end lost 5 bases, the J end lost 2 bases, and 18 bases lay between the germline ends. The germline V gene encodes CDR1 SGHTA and CDR2 FQGNSA. In DNA, the CDR3 is TGTGCCAGCAGCCCAGCCGGGGGGCAAAAAAACACTGAAGCTTTCTTT. Its translation is CASSPAGGQKNTEAFF.

V and J are TRBV5-4 and TRBJ1-2; maybe TRBD1 (6 bases). The CDR3 loop spans 14 amino acids. Germline V CDR1 and CDR2: SGHNT, YYREEE (reference sequence). V was pared by 4 bases and J by 6 bases, with 16 bases between. The chain's CDR3 is CASSPPYRDDGYTF. CDR3 DNA sequence: TGTGCCAGCAGCCCTCCATACAGGGACGATGGCTACACCTTC.

The rearrangement uses TRBV25-1 and TRBJ1-6; TRBD1 might be the D (6 bases). Trimming cost V 0 bases and J 4 bases, with 7 bases left between them. The germline V gene has CDR1 MGHDK and CDR2 SYGVNS. The CDR3 covers 15 residues. The CDR3 bases are TGTGCCAGCAGTGAATATCAGGGGTATAATTCACCCCTCCACTTT. This codes for CASSEYQGYNSPLHF.

The chain uses TRBV27 and TRBJ2-7; D is perhaps TRBD1 (5 bases). V was pared by 0 bases and J by 3 bases, with 9 bases between. The CDR3 sequence is 14 residues long. Germline-derived CDR1 and CDR2 are MNHEY and SMNVEV (reference sequence). This CDR3 reads CASSLSAGIYEQYF. For the CDR3, the DNA is TGTGCCAGCAGTTTATCGGCAGGGATCTACGAGCAGTACTTC.

This sequence joins TRBV5-1 and TRBJ1-6; TRBD1 might be the D (5 bases). This CDR3 is 15 amino acids long. Per germline, CDR1 SGHRS and CDR2 YFSETQ. Trimming pared 3 bases from V and 10 bases from J, leaving 17 bases between. CDR3 nucleotides: TGCGCCAGCAGCTCCTCCCAGGGATCGCGATCACCCCTCCACTTT. Encoded protein: CASSSSQGSRSPLHF.

V gene TRBV11-2 combines with J gene TRBJ2-2, with 7 bases matching TRBD1. Germline CDR1 reads SGHAT; CDR2 reads FQNNGV. After removal of 4 bases from V and 1 base from J, the junction contained 6 bases not matched to a gene. The length of the CDR3 is 16 residues. DNA of the CDR3: TGTGCCAGCAGCTCAAAGGGACAGTTGAACACCGGGGAGCTGTTTTTT. It yields the protein CASSSKGQLNTGELFF.

The chain couples TRBV30 to TRBJ1-5; TRBD1 aligns across 10 bases. The CDR3 runs to 13 residues. Unmatched junction bases numbered 1, after V lost 6 bases and J lost 2 bases. Germline V gene data show CDR1 as GTSNPN and CDR2 as SVGIG (reference sequence). The CDR3 sequence: CACGTGGNQPQHF. DNA of the CDR3: TGTGCCTGCGGGACAGGGGGCAATCAGCCCCAGCATTTT.

This chain links TRBV9 with TRBJ1-2; D not certain. V was cut by 3 bases and J by 6 bases, with 9 bases left in between. CDR1 is SGDLS and CDR2 is YYNGEE in the germline V gene. The CDR3 loop spans 12 amino acids. The CDR3 coding sequence is TGTGCCAGCAGCGCCTTGTTCGATGGCTACACCTTC. Its protein is CASSALFDGYTF.